This T cell receptor beta chain was sequenced during a study of blood T cell repertoires in COVID-19. Sequencing was performed with immunoSEQ multiplex PCR; in TCRdb, only in-frame clones are kept and a portion is missing. The table has about 430,000 clones, 70% to 90% seen once. Germline V gives CDR1 LNHDA, CDR2 SQIVND (reference sequence). The CDR3 spans 14 residues. V was clipped by 3 bases and J by 5 bases; unmatched bases: 3. Adults between about 18 and 89 years of age took part from about two dozen US areas. This sequence joins TRBV19 and TRBJ2-7; 11 bases are a match to TRBD2. This sequence was found in a woman aged 18-29 years who had been exposed to COVID-19. The sample consisted of PBMCs or T cells enriched from blood (not recorded which). The chain's CDR3 is CASSIAGLADEQYF. CDR3 in DNA: TGTGCCAGTAGTATCGCGGGACTAGCGGACGAGCAGTACTTC.